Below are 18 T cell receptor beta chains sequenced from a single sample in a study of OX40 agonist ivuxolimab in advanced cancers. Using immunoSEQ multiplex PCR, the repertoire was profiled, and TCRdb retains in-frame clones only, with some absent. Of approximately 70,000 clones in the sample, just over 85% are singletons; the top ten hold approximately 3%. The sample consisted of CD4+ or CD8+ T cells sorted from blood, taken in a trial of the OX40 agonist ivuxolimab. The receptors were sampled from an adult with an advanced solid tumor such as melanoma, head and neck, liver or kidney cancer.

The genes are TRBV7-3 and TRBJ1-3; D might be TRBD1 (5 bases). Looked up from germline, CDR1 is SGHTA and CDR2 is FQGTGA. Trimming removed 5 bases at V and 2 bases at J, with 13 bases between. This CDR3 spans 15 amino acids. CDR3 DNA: TGTGCCAGCAGCCCGAGGGGTGGCACTGGAAACACCATATATTTT. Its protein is CASSPRGGTGNTIYF.

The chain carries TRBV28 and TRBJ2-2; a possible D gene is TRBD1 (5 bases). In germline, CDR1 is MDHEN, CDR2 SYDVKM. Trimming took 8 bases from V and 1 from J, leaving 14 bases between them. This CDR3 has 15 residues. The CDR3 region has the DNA TGTGCCAGCCATTCAGGGTACCTGAACACCGGGGAGCTGTTTTTT. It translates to CASHSGYLNTGELFF.

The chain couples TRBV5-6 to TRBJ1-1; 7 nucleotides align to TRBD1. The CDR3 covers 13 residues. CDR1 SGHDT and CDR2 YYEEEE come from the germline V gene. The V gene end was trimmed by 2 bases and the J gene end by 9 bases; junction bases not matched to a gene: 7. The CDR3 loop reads CASSFYQGGKAFF. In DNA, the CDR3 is TGTGCCAGCAGCTTTTATCAGGGGGGGAAAGCTTTCTTT.

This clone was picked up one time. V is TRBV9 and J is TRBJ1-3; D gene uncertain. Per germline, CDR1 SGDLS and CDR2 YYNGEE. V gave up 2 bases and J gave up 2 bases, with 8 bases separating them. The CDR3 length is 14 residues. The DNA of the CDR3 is TGTGCCAGCAGCGTTTGGGATACTGGAAACACCATATATTTT. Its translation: CASSVWDTGNTIYF.

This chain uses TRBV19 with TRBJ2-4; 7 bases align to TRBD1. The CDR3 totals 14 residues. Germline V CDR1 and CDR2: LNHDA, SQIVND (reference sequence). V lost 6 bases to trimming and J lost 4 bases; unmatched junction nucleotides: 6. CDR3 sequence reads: CASRDPGQKNIQYF. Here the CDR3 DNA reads TGTGCCAGTAGGGATCCGGGACAGAAAAACATTCAGTACTTC.

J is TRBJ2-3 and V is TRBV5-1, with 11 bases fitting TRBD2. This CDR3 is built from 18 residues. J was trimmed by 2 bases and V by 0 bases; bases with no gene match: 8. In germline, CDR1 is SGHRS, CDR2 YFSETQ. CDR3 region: CASSLALLAGANTDTQYF. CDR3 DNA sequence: TGCGCCAGCAGCTTGGCCCTACTAGCGGGGGCCAACACAGATACGCAGTATTTT.

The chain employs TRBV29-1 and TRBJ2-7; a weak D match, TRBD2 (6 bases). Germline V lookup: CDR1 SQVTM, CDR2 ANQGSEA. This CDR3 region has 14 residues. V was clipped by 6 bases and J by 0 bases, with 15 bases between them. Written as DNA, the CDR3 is TGCAGCGTCGCGGGACTTGAAAACTCCTACGAGCAGTACTTC. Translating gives CSVAGLENSYEQYF.

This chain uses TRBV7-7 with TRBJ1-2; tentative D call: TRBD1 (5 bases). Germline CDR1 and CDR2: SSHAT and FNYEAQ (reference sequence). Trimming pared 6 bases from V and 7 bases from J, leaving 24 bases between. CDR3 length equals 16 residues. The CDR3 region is CASSPRGRDPLCGYTF. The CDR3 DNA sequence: TGTGCCAGCAGTCCCCGCGGCAGGGACCCCTTATGTGGCTACACCTTC. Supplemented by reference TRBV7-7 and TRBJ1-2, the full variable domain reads GAGVSQSPRYKVTKRGQDVTLRCDPISSHATLYWYQQALGQGPEFLTYFNYEAQPDKSGLPSDRFSAERPEGSISTLTIQRTEQRDSAMYRCASSPRGRDPLCGYTFGSGTRLTVV.

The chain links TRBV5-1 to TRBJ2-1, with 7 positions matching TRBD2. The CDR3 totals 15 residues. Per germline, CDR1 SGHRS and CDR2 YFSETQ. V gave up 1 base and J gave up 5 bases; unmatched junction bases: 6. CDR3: CASSLRGVSDNEQFF. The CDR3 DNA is TGCGCCAGCAGCTTGCGGGGGGTCTCTGACAATGAGCAGTTCTTC.

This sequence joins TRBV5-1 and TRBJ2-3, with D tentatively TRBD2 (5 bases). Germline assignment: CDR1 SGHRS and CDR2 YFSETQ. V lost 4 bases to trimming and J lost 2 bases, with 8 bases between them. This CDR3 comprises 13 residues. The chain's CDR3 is CASSPRDTDTQYF. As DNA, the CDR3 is TGCGCCAGCAGCCCCCGGGACACAGATACGCAGTATTTT.

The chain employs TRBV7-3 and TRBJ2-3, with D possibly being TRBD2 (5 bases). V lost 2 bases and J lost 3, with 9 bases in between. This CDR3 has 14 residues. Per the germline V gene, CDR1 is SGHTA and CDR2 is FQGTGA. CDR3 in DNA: TGTGCCAGCAGCTTAGAGAGGGCTACAGATACGCAGTATTTT. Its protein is CASSLERATDTQYF.

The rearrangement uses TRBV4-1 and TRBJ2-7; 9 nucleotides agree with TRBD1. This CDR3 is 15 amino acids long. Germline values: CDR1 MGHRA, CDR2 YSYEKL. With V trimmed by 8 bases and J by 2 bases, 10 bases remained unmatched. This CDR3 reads CASSIQGAGPYEQYF. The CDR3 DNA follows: TGCGCCAGCTCAATACAGGGGGCTGGCCCCTACGAGCAGTACTTC.

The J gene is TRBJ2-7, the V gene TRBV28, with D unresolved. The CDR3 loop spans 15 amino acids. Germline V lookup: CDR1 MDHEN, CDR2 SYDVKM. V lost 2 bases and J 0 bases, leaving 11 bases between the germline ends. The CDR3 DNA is TGTGCCAGCAGTTTAGCCTCGCCAAGCTCCTACGAGCAGTACTTC. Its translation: CASSLASPSSYEQYF.

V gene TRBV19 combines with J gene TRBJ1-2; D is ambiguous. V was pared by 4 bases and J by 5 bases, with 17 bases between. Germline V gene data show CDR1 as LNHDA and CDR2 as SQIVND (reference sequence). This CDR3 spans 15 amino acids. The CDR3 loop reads CASSTRRTSFYGYTF. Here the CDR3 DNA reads TGTGCCAGTAGTACTAGGAGGACGTCCTTTTATGGCTACACCTTC.

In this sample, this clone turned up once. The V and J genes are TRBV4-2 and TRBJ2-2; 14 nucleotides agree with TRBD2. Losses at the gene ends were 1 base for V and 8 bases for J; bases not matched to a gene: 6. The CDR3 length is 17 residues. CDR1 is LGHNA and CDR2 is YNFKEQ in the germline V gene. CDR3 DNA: TGTGCCAGCAGCCAAGTCCGGACTAGCGGGGGGAAAGGGGAGCTGTTTTTT. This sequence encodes CASSQVRTSGGKGELFF.

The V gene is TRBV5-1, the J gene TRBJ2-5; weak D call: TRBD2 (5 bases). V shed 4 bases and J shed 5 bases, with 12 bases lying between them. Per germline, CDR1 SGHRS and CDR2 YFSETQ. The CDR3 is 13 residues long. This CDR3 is CASSPSGMETQYF. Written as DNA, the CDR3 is TGCGCCAGCAGCCCCTCGGGGATGGAGACCCAGTACTTC.

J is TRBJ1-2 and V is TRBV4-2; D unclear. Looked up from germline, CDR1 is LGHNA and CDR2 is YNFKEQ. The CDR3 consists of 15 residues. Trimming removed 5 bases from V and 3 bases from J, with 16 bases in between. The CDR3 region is CASSRDWRTDYGYTF. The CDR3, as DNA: TGTGCCAGCAGCAGAGACTGGAGAACTGACTATGGCTACACCTTC.

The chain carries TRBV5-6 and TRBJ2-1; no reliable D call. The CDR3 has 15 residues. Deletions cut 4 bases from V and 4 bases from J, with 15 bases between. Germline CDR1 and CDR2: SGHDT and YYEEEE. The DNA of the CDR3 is TGTGCCAGCAGCCCGGACGGCACCTTTTACAATGAGCAGTTCTTC. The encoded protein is CASSPDGTFYNEQFF. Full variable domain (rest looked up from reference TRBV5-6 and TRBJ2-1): DAGVTQSPTHLIKTRGQQVTLRCSPKSGHDTVSWYQQALGQGPQFIFQYYEEEERQRGNFPDRFSGHQFPNYSSELNVNALLLGDSALYLCASSPDGTFYNEQFFGPGTRLTVL.